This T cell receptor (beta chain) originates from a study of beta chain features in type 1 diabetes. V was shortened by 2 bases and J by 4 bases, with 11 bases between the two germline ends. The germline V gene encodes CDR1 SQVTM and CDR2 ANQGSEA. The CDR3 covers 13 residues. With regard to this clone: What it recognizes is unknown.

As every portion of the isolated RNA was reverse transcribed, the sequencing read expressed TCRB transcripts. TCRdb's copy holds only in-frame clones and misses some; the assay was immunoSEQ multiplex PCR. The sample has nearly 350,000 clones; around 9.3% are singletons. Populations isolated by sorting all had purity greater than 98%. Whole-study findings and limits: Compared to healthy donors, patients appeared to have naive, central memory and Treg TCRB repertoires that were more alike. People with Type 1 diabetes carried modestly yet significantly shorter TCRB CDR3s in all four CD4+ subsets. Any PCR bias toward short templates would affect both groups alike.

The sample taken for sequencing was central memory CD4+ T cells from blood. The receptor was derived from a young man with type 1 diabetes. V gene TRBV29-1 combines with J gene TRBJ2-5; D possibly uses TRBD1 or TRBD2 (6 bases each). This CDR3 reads CSVESGAGETQYF. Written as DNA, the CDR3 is TGCAGCGTTGAATCGGGGGCAGGAGAGACCCAGTACTTC.